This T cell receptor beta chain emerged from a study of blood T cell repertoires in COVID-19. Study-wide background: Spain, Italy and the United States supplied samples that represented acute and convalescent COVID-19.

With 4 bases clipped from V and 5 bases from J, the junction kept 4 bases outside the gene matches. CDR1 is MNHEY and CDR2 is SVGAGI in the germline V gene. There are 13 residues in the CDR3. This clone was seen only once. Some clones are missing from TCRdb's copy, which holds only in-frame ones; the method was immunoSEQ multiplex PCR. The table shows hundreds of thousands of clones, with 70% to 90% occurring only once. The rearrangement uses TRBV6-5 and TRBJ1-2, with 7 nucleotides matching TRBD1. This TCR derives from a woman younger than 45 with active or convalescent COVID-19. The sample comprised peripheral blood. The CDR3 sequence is CASSWDRQYGYTF. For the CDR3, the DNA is TGTGCCAGCAGTTGGGACAGACAATATGGCTACACCTTC.